This entry lists 32 T cell receptor beta chains sequenced from one sample in a study of cytomegalovirus exposure and HLA in healthy donors. A multiplex PCR was run with 60 Vbeta primers and 13 Jbeta primers. The assay was immunoSEQ multiplex PCR, and TCRdb's table has in-frame clones only and misses some. There are 130,000 or so clones in the sample; less than 80% occur only once, and around 6.6% lies in the top ten. Material: PBMCs. The source is a man aged 35 to 55 in good health and CMV-seropositive.

This chain connects TRBV28 to TRBJ1-5, with a possible D match to TRBD1 (5 bases). The ends were cut back, 8 bases at V and 11 bases at J, with 22 bases in the middle. This CDR3 has 14 amino acids. Germline V lookup: CDR1 MDHEN, CDR2 SYDVKM. In DNA, the CDR3 is TGTGCCAGCTTAAGCCAGCGGGGGAGTTGGGCCCAGCATTTT. Translated: CASLSQRGSWAQHF.

The J gene is TRBJ2-5, the V gene TRBV28, with 9 bases matching TRBD1. J was trimmed by 4 bases and V by 2 bases; bases with no gene match: 5. Germline V CDR1 and CDR2: MDHEN, SYDVKM. This CDR3 is 15 amino acids long. CDR3 in DNA: TGTGCCAGCAGTTTAAACACAGGGGGCAGAGAGACCCAGTACTTC. It translates to CASSLNTGGRETQYF. The full variable domain, rest sourced from reference TRBV28 and TRBJ2-5, is DVKVTQSSRYLVKRTGEKVFLECVQDMDHENMFWYRQDPGLGLRLIYFSYDVKMKEKGDIPEGYSVSREKKERFSLILESASTNQTSMYLCASSLNTGGRETQYFGPGTRLLVL.

V usage is TRBV10-3 and J usage is TRBJ2-5; a weak D match, TRBD2 (5 bases). Trimming cost V 6 bases and J 5 bases, with 13 bases left between them. The germline V gene encodes CDR1 ENHRY and CDR2 SYGVKD. The CDR3 has 13 amino acids. CDR3 protein: CAISPGVGETQYF. The CDR3, as DNA: TGTGCCATCAGCCCCGGGGTAGGGGAGACCCAGTACTTC.

There are a few counts of this clone. V and J are TRBV6-5 and TRBJ1-6; 9 nucleotides align to TRBD1. CDR1 and CDR2 (germline): MNHEY, SVGAGI. The CDR3 length is 14 residues. The V segment lost 5 bases and the J segment 9 bases; nucleotides outside the gene matches: 5. The CDR3 is CASSAPGQGSPLHF. CDR3 sequence (DNA): TGTGCCAGCAGTGCTCCGGGACAGGGTTCACCCCTCCACTTT.

The V call is TRBV6-5, the J call TRBJ1-3; TRBD1 matches 10 bases. The CDR3 runs 15 residues. Losses at the gene ends were 6 bases for V and 4 bases for J; bases not matched to a gene: 6. Per the germline V gene, CDR1 is MNHEY and CDR2 is SVGAGI. CDR3 loop: CASSLRQGAGNTIYF. CDR3 nucleotides: TGTGCCAGCAGCCTGAGACAGGGGGCGGGAAACACCATATATTTT.

Comment on this clone: A junction boundary mismatches the germline segment, possibly from a read error. V is TRBV7-9 and J is TRBJ2-3; D might be TRBD2 (7 bases). Germline assignment: CDR1 SEHNR and CDR2 FQNEAQ (reference sequence). The CDR3 is made up of 16 amino acids. CDR3 region: CSSIPGGAASTDTQYF. CDR3 DNA: TGTTCCAGCATTCCTGGGGGGGCGGCTAGCACAGATACGCAGTATTTT. The full variable domain, in which reference TRBV7-9 and TRBJ2-3 provide the parts outside the CDR3, is DTGVSQNPRHKITKRGQNVTFRCDPISEHNRLYWYRQTLGQGPEFLTYFQNEAQLEKSRLLSDRFSAERPKGSFSTLEIQRTEQGDSAMYLCSSIPGGAASTDTQYFGPGTRLTVL.

The sample holds one count of this clone. The chain couples TRBV5-4 to TRBJ2-7; 8 bases fit TRBD1. Trimming took 4 bases from V and 5 from J; bases not matched to a gene: 11. This CDR3 comprises 15 residues. CDR1 is SGHNT, CDR2 YYREEE, per germline (reference sequence). For the CDR3, the DNA is TGTGCCAGCAGCCTCTCCCTCGACAGGGGCCACGAGCAGTACTTC. Its protein product is CASSLSLDRGHEQYF. The variable domain in full, with the rest retrieved from reference TRBV5-4 and TRBJ2-7, is ETGVTQSPTHLIKTRGQQVTLRCSSQSGHNTVSWYQQALGQGPQFIFQYYREEENGRGNFPPRFSGLQFPNYSSELNVNALELDDSALYLCASSLSLDRGHEQYFGPGTRLTVT.

The V call is TRBV28, the J call TRBJ2-7, with TRBD1 matching 10 bases. V gave up 2 bases and J gave up 0 bases; unmatched junction bases: 1. There are 15 residues in the CDR3. Per germline, CDR1 MDHEN and CDR2 SYDVKM. CDR3 region: CASSLRDRGSYEQYF. CDR3 DNA sequence: TGTGCCAGCAGTTTAAGGGACAGGGGCTCCTACGAGCAGTACTTC. Filled out from reference TRBV28 and TRBJ2-7, the complete variable domain reads DVKVTQSSRYLVKRTGEKVFLECVQDMDHENMFWYRQDPGLGLRLIYFSYDVKMKEKGDIPEGYSVSREKKERFSLILESASTNQTSMYLCASSLRDRGSYEQYFGPGTRLTVT.

This clone was detected a few times. The V call is TRBV6-1, the J call TRBJ1-1, with TRBD1 as a possible D gene (6 bases). CDR1 and CDR2 from the germline V gene are MNHNS and SASEGT. Trimming left V 5 bases short and J 6 bases short, with 19 bases between. The CDR3 is made up of 15 amino acids. The CDR3 DNA reads TGTGCCAGCAGTTTGGCGCAGGGGTTTGGAGCTGAAGCTTTCTTT. Translation gives CASSLAQGFGAEAFF.

The V gene is TRBV10-1, the J gene TRBJ1-1; TRBD1 matches at 8 bases. J was trimmed by 4 bases and V by 10 bases; bases with no gene match: 17. CDR1 and CDR2 (germline): WNHNN, SYGVQD (reference sequence). This CDR3 contains 16 residues. CDR3 DNA: TGCGCCATCAACTCCCCCCCCGCAGGGGGCGGCACTGAAGCTTTCTTT. This encodes CAINSPPAGGGTEAFF.

J is TRBJ1-1 and V is TRBV14, with 7 positions matching TRBD1. Trimming at V came to 3 bases and at J to 8 bases, leaving 3 bases not matched to a gene. This CDR3 contains 12 residues. In germline, CDR1 is SGHDN, CDR2 FVKESK. Here the CDR3 reads CASSQTGLEAFF. The CDR3 DNA sequence: TGTGCCAGCAGCCAGACAGGGTTAGAAGCTTTCTTT. The whole variable domain, filled in from reference TRBV14 and TRBJ1-1, reads EAGVTQFPSHSVIEKGQTVTLRCDPISGHDNLYWYRRVMGKEIKFLLHFVKESKQDESGMPNNRFLAERTGGTYSTLKVQPAELEDSGVYFCASSQTGLEAFFGQGTRLTVV.

V is TRBV5-6 and J is TRBJ2-7, with 12 bases that match TRBD2. The CDR3 has 15 amino acids. J gave up 2 bases and V 4 bases, and 4 bases lay outside the gene matches. CDR1 and CDR2 from the germline V gene are SGHDT and YYEEEE. The CDR3 nucleotides read TGTGCCAGCAGCGATCTAGCGGGAGGGACCTACGAGCAGTACTTC. Translated, it gives CASSDLAGGTYEQYF. The complete variable domain, with remaining parts taken from reference TRBV5-6 and TRBJ2-7, reads DAGVTQSPTHLIKTRGQQVTLRCSPKSGHDTVSWYQQALGQGPQFIFQYYEEEERQRGNFPDRFSGHQFPNYSSELNVNALLLGDSALYLCASSDLAGGTYEQYFGPGTRLTVT.

The V and J genes are TRBV7-8 and TRBJ2-7, with 16 bases aligning to TRBD2. The J segment lost 7 bases and the V segment lost 5 bases, leaving 8 bases of the junction unmatched. The CDR3 covers 16 residues. Germline V gives CDR1 SGHVS, CDR2 FQNEAQ. The CDR3 coding sequence is TGTGCCAGCAGCCAGGGACTAGCGGGAGGGTCGGGAGAGCAGTACTTC. As protein: CASSQGLAGGSGEQYF.

The V gene is TRBV9, the J gene TRBJ2-2, with TRBD2 as a possible D gene (5 bases). CDR1 is SGDLS, CDR2 YYNGEE, per germline. CDR3 length equals 19 residues. Trimming removed 0 bases from V and 6 bases from J, with 24 bases in between. This CDR3 is CASSVGGFVAGGFPGELFF. In DNA, the CDR3 is TGTGCCAGCAGCGTAGGGGGTTTTGTTGCGGGCGGCTTCCCCGGGGAGCTGTTTTTT.

The chain carries TRBV9 and TRBJ1-5; 7 bases align to TRBD1. V shed 0 bases, J shed 7 bases, and the junction held 4 bases outside the gene matches. Germline lookup yields CDR1 SGDLS and CDR2 YYNGEE. The CDR3 sequence is 14 residues long. CDR3 region: CASSVGTGGQPQHF. CDR3 DNA sequence: TGTGCCAGCAGCGTAGGGACAGGTGGGCAGCCCCAGCATTTT.

The chain links TRBV27 to TRBJ2-7; TRBD1 is a possible D gene (5 bases). The germline CDR1 and CDR2 sequences are MNHEY and SMNVEV (reference sequence). Trimming pared 2 bases from V and 1 base from J, leaving 6 bases between. The CDR3 contains 13 residues. The CDR3 nucleotides are TGTGCCAGCAGTTTAGACAGATCCTACGAGCAGTACTTC. Translated: CASSLDRSYEQYF.

The rearrangement joins TRBV4-1 to TRBJ2-7; D call uncertain. Germline V CDR1 and CDR2: MGHRA, YSYEKL. CDR3 length: 13 residues. The V end lost 2 bases, the J end lost 0 bases, and 5 bases lay between the germline ends. For the CDR3, the DNA is TGCGCCAGCAGCCAATATTACTCCTACGAGCAGTACTTC. Translated: CASSQYYSYEQYF.

J is TRBJ2-2 and V is TRBV11-2; D not resolved. The V end was cut by 4 bases, the J end by 6 bases, with 9 bases between. This CDR3 comprises 13 residues. Germline V lookup: CDR1 SGHAT, CDR2 FQNNGV. CDR3 residues: CASSSSWSGELFF. The DNA for the CDR3 is TGTGCCAGCAGCTCCAGTTGGTCCGGGGAGCTGTTTTTT.

The CDR3 sequence: CASSVGIQGGTEAFF. In DNA form, the CDR3 reads TGTGCCAGCAGCGTAGGTATCCAGGGGGGCACTGAAGCTTTCTTT. V and J are TRBV9 and TRBJ1-1, with 7 bases identical to TRBD1. Germline-derived CDR1 and CDR2 are SGDLS and YYNGEE. With 0 bases clipped from V and 4 bases from J, the junction kept 6 bases outside the gene matches. The CDR3 covers 15 residues. The whole variable domain, filled in from reference TRBV9 and TRBJ1-1, reads DSGVTQTPKHLITATGQRVTLRCSPRSGDLSVYWYQQSLDQGLQFLIQYYNGEERAKGNILERFSAQQFPDLHSELNLSSLELGDSALYFCASSVGIQGGTEAFFGQGTRLTVV.

This clone was counted once. The chain combines TRBV18 with TRBJ2-7; 9 bases are shared with TRBD1. This CDR3 has 14 residues. Trimming at V came to 3 bases and at J to 4 bases, leaving 4 bases not matched to a gene. CDR1 and CDR2 (germline): KGHSH, LQKENI. The CDR3 reads CASSPEQGAYEQYF. In DNA, the CDR3 is TGTGCCAGCTCACCGGAACAGGGGGCGTACGAGCAGTACTTC.

The chain uses TRBV6-5 and TRBJ1-4; 9 bases match TRBD1. CDR3 length: 14 residues. Germline assignment: CDR1 MNHEY and CDR2 SVGAGI. J was trimmed by 7 bases and V by 4 bases; bases with no gene match: 4. The CDR3 loop reads CASSWDRAGEKLFF. The CDR3 bases are TGTGCCAGCAGTTGGGACAGGGCGGGTGAAAAACTGTTTTTT.

V is TRBV5-1 and J is TRBJ2-7; D may be TRBD1 (5 bases). V was trimmed by 0 bases and J by 2 bases, leaving 12 bases between them. In germline, CDR1 is SGHRS, CDR2 YFSETQ. The CDR3 is 15 residues long. CDR3 bases: TGCGCCAGCAGCTTGGGGGTGCTAGGGGCCTACGAGCAGTACTTC. Its protein is CASSLGVLGAYEQYF.

This chain joins TRBV7-9 and TRBJ1-1; a possible D gene is TRBD1 (5 bases). Germline-derived CDR1 and CDR2 are SEHNR and FQNEAQ (reference sequence). V dropped 3 bases and J dropped 7 bases, with 6 bases sitting between them. The CDR3 loop spans 11 amino acids. The CDR3 sequence is CASSFQGEAFF. DNA for the CDR3: TGTGCCAGCAGCTTCCAGGGTGAAGCTTTCTTT.

Here the CDR3 DNA reads TGTGCCAGCAGTGCTTACACCGGGACTACTGAAGCTTTCTTT. Amino acids: CASSAYTGTTEAFF. This rearrangement joins TRBV27 to TRBJ1-1, with D tentatively TRBD1 (5 bases). V lost 5 bases and J lost 5, with 15 bases in between. This CDR3 is 14 amino acids long. Germline values: CDR1 MNHEY, CDR2 SMNVEV (reference sequence).

The chain recombines TRBV5-8 with TRBJ1-5; 9 nucleotides align to TRBD1. V lost 4 bases, J lost 2 bases, and 7 bases stayed unmatched. Germline lookup yields CDR1 SGHTS and CDR2 YDEGEE. There are 16 residues in the CDR3. CDR3 protein: CASSVGTGQGNQPQHF. CDR3 nucleotides: TGTGCCAGCAGCGTCGGGACAGGGCAGGGCAATCAGCCCCAGCATTTT.

The chain couples TRBV18 to TRBJ1-5, with 9 bases identical to TRBD1. V lost 3 bases, J lost 6 bases, and 3 bases stayed unmatched. The CDR3 runs to 14 residues. In germline, CDR1 is KGHSH, CDR2 LQKENI. The CDR3 sequence: CASSPQTGGQPQHF. CDR3 bases: TGTGCCAGCTCACCCCAGACAGGGGGTCAGCCCCAGCATTTT. Full variable domain (remainder filled in from reference TRBV18 and TRBJ1-5): NAGVMQNPRHLVRRRGQEARLRCSPMKGHSHVYWYRQLPEEGLKFMVYLQKENIIDESGMPKERFSAEFPKEGPSILRIQQVVRGDSAAYFCASSPQTGGQPQHFGDGTRLSIL.

This CDR3 reads CASSRGGEVSYEQYF. The CDR3 DNA reads as TGTGCCAGCAGCCGAGGAGGTGAGGTCTCCTACGAGCAGTACTTC. The chain combines TRBV5-4 with TRBJ2-7; perhaps TRBD2 as D (5 bases). The CDR3 is made up of 15 amino acids. V dropped 4 bases and J dropped 0 bases, with 14 bases sitting between them. Germline lookup yields CDR1 SGHNT and CDR2 YYREEE (reference sequence).

V is TRBV18 and J is TRBJ2-5; 8 nucleotides agree with TRBD2. The CDR3 spans 17 residues. The ends lost 2 bases at V and 0 bases at J; junction bases unmatched: 8. CDR1 is KGHSH, CDR2 LQKENI, per germline. For the CDR3, the DNA is TGTGCCAGCTCACCAGGGGAGAAGCGGGAGTACCAAGAGACCCAGTACTTC. Its protein is CASSPGEKREYQETQYF.

J is TRBJ2-3 and V is TRBV2; 14 bases match TRBD2. CDR1 is SNHLY and CDR2 is FYNNEI in the germline V gene. CDR3 size: 16 residues. J gave up 4 bases and V 4 bases, and 4 bases lay outside the gene matches. The DNA for the CDR3 is TGTGCCAGCAGTGCCGGGACTAGCGGGGGAGCAGATACGCAGTATTTT. Amino acid sequence: CASSAGTSGGADTQYF.

The rearrangement links TRBV18 to TRBJ1-1; tentatively, D is TRBD1 (5 bases). The V gene's germline CDR1 is KGHSH and CDR2 LQKENI. The length of the CDR3 is 16 residues. V dropped 2 bases and J dropped 7 bases, with 20 bases sitting between them. The CDR3 region is CASSPWGGVAPDEAFF. In nucleotides, the CDR3 is TGTGCCAGCTCACCATGGGGAGGGGTGGCTCCCGATGAAGCTTTCTTT.

In this sample, this clone turned up a few times. The V gene is TRBV5-6, the J gene TRBJ2-7, with 8 positions matching TRBD1. V gave up 1 base and J gave up 3 bases; unmatched junction bases: 18. The CDR3 runs 19 residues. CDR1 and CDR2 from the germline V gene are SGHDT and YYEEEE. CDR3: CASSLRFSGGFLAGYEQYF. Here the CDR3 DNA reads TGTGCCAGCAGCTTGCGCTTTTCAGGGGGCTTTCTGGCCGGCTACGAGCAGTACTTC.

The chain uses TRBV5-4 and TRBJ2-2; 7 nucleotides match TRBD2. J was trimmed by 5 bases and V by 3 bases; bases with no gene match: 10. Germline-derived CDR1 and CDR2 are SGHNT and YYREEE (reference sequence). The CDR3 extends over 16 amino acids. The CDR3 is CASSSETSSKTGELFF. CDR3 nucleotide sequence: TGTGCCAGCAGCTCGGAGACTAGCAGTAAAACCGGGGAGCTGTTTTTT.